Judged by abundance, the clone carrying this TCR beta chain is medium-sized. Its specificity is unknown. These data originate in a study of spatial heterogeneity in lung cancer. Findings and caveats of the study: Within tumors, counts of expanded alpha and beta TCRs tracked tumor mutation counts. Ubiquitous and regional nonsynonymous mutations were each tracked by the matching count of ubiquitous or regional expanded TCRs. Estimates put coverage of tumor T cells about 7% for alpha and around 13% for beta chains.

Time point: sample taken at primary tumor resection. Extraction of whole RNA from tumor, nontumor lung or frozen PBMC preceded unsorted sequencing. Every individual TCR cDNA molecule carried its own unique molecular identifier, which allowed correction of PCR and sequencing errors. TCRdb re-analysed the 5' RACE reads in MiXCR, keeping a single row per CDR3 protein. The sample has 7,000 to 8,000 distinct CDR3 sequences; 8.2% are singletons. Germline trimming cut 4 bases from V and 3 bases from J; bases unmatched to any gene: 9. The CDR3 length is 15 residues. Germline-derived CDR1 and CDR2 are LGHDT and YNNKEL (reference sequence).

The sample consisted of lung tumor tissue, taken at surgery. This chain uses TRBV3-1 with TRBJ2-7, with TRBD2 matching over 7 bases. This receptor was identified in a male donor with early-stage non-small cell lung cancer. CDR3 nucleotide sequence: TGTGCCAGCAGCCTTCGACTAGCCCCCGACTACGAGCAGTACTTC. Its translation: CASSLRLAPDYEQYF.